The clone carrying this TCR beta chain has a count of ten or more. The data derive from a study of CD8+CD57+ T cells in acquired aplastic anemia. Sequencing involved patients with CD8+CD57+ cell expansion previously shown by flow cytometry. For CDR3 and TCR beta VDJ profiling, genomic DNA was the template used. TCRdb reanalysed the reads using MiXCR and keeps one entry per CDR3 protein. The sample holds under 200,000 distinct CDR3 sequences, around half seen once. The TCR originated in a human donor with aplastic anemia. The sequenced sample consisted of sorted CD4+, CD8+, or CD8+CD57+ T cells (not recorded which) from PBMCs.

CDR3 nucleotide sequence: TGTGCCAGCAGCTCGAGTCTGGCGTCCTACGAGCAGTACTTC. This codes for CASSSSLASYEQYF. The V and J genes are TRBV11-2 and TRBJ2-7; D remains ambiguous. Germline CDR1 and CDR2: SGHAT and FQNNGV. The CDR3 sequence is 14 residues long. The germline V and J ends were trimmed by 4 bases and 1 base, with 11 bases remaining between them. Filled out from reference TRBV11-2 and TRBJ2-7, the complete variable domain reads EAGVAQSPRYKIIEKRQSVAFWCNPISGHATLYWYQQILGQGPKLLIQFQNNGVVDDSQLPKDRFSAERLKGVDSTLKIQPAKLEDSAVYLCASSSSLASYEQYFGPGTRLTVT.